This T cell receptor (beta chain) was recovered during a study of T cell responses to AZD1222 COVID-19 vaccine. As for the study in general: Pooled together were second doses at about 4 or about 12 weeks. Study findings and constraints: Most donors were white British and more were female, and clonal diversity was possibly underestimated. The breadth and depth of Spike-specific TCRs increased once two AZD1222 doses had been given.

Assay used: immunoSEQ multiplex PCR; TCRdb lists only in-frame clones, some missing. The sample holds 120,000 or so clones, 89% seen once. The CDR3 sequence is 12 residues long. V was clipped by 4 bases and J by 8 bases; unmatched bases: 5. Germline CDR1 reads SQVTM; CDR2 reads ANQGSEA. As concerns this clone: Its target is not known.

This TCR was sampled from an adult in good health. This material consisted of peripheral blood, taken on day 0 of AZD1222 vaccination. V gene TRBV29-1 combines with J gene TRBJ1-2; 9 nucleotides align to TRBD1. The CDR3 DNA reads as TGCAGCGTTGTCGGGACAGGGTCAGGCTACACCTTC. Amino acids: CSVVGTGSGYTF.